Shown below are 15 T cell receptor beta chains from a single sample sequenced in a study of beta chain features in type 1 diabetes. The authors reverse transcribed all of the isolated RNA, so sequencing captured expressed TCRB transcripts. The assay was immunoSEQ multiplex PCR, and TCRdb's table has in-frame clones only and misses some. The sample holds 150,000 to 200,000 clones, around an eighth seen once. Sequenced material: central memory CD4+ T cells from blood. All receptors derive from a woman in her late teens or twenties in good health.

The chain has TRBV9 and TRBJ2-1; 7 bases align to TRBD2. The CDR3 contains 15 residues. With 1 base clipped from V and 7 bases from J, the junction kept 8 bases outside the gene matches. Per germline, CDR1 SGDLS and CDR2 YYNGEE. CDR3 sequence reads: CASSVQFGRENEQFF. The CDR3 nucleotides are TGTGCCAGCAGCGTACAATTCGGGCGGGAGAATGAGCAGTTCTTC.

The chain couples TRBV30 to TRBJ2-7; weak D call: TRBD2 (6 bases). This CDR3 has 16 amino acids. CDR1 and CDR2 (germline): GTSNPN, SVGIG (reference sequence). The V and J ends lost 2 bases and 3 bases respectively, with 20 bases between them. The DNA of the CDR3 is TGTGCCTGGAGTCGGGACTCCTTCATCCCACACTACGAGCAGTACTTC. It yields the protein CAWSRDSFIPHYEQYF.

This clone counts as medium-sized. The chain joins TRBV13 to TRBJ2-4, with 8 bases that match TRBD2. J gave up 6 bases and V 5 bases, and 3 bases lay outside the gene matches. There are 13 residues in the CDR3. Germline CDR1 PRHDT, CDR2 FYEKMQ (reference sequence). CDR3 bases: TGTGCCAGCAGCCACCTAGCGGGAAACATTCAGTACTTC. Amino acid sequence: CASSHLAGNIQYF.

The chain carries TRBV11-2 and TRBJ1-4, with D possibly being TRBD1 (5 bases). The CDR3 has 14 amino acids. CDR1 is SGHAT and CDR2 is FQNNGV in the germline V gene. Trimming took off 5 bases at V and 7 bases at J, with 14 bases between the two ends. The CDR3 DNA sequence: TGTGCCAGCAGCCATAGGGGTATGGGTGAAAAACTGTTTTTT. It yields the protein CASSHRGMGEKLFF.

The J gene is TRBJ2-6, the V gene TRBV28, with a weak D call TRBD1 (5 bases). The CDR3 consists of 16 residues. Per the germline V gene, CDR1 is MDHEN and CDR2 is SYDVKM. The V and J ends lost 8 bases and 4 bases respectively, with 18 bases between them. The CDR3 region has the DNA TGTGCCAGCTGTGATCCTAGGGGCCCCGGGGCCAACGTCCTGACTTTC. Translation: CASCDPRGPGANVLTF.

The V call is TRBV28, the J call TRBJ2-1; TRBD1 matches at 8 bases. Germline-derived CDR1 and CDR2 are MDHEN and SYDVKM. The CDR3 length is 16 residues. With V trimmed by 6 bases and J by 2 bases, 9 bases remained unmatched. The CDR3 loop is CASSVEGQGAYNEQFF. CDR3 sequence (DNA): TGTGCCAGCAGCGTGGAAGGACAGGGAGCCTACAATGAGCAGTTCTTC.

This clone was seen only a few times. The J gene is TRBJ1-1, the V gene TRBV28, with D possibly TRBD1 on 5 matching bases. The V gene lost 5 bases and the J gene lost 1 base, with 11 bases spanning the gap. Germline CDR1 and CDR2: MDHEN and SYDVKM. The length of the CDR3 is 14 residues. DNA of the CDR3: TGTGCCAGCAGTGCCGGGACTGCGAACACTGAAGCTTTCTTT. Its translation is CASSAGTANTEAFF. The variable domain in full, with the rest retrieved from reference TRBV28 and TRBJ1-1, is DVKVTQSSRYLVKRTGEKVFLECVQDMDHENMFWYRQDPGLGLRLIYFSYDVKMKEKGDIPEGYSVSREKKERFSLILESASTNQTSMYLCASSAGTANTEAFFGQGTRLTVV.

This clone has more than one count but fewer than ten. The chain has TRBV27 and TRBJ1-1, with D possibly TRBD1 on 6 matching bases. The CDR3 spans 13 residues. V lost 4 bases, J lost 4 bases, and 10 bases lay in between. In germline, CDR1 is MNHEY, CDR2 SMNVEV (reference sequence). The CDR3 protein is CASSSRGGTEAFF. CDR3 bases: TGTGCCAGCAGTTCTAGAGGGGGCACTGAAGCTTTCTTT.

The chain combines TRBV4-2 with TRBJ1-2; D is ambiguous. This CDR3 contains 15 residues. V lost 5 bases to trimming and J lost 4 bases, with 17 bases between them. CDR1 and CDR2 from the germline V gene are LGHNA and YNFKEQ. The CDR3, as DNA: TGTGCCAGCAGCTTGGGCAGTCTGGCGGGCTATGGCTACACCTTC. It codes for CASSLGSLAGYGYTF.

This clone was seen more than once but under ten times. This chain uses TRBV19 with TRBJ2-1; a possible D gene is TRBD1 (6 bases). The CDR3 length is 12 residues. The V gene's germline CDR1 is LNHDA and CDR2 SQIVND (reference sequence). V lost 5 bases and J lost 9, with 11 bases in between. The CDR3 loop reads CASSGGQFEQFF. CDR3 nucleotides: TGTGCCAGTAGTGGGGGACAATTTGAGCAGTTCTTC.

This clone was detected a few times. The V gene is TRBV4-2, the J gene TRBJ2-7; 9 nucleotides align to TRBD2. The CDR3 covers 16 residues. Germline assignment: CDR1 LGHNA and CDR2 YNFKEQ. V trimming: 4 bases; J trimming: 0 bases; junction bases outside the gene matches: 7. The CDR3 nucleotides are TGTGCCAGCAGCCGCAGCATTAGCGGGAGCTCCTACGAGCAGTACTTC. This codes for CASSRSISGSSYEQYF.

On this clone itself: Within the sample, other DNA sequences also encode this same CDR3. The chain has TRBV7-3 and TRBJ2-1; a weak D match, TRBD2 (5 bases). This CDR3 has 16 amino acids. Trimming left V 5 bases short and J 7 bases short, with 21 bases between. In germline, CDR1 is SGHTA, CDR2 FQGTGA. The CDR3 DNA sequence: TGTGCCAGCAGCCTCGGATCACGGGGATTAAGAAATGAGCAGTTCTTC. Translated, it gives CASSLGSRGLRNEQFF.

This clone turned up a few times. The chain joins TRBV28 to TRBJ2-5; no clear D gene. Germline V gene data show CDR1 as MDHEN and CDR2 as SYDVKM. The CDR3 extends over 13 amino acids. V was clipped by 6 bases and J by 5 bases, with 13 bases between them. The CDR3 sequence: CASRRPVEETQYF. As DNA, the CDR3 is TGTGCCAGCAGACGCCCGGTAGAGGAGACCCAGTACTTC.

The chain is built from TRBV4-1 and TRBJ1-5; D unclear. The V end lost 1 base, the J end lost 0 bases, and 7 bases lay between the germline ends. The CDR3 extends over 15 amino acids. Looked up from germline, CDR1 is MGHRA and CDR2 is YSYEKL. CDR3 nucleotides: TGCGCCAGCAGCCAAGGGGCAATTAGCAATCAGCCCCAGCATTTT. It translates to CASSQGAISNQPQHF.

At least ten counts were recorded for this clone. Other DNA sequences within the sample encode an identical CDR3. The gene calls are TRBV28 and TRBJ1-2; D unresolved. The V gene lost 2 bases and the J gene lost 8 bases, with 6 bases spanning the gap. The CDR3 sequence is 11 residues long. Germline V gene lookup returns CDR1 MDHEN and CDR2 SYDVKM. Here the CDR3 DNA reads TGTGCCAGCAGTTTAACAAGAGGCTACACCTTC. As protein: CASSLTRGYTF.